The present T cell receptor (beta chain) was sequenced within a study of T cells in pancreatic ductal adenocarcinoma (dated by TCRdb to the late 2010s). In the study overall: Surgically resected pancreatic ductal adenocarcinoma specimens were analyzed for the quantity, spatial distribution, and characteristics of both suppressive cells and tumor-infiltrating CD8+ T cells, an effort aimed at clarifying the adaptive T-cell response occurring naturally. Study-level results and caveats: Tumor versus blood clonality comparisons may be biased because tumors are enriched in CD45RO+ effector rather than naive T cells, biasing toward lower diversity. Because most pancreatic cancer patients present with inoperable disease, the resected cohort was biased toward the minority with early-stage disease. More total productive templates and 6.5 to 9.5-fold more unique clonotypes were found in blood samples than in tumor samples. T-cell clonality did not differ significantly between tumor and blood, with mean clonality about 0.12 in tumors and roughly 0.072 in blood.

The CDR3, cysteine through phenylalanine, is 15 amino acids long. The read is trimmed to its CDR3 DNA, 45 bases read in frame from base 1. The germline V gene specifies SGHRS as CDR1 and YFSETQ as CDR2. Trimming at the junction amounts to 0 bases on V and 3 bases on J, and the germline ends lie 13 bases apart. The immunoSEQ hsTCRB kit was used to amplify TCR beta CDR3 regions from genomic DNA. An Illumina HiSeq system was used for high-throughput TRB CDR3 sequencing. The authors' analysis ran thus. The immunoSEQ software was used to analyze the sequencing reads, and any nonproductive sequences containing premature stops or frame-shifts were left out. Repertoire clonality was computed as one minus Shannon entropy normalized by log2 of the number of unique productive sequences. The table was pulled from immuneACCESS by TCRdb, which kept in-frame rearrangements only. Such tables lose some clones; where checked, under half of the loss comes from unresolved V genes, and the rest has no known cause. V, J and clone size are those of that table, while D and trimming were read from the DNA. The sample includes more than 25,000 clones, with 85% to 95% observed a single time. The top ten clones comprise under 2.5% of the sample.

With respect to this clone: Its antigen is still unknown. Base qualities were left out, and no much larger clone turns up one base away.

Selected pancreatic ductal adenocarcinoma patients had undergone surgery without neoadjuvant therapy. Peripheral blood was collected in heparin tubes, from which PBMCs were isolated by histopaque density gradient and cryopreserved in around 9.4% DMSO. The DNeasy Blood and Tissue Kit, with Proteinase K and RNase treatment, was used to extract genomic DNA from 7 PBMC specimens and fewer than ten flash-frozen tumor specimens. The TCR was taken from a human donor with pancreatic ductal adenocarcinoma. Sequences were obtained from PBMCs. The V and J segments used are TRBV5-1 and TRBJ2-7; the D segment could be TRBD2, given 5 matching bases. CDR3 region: CASSLEVSGGYEQYF. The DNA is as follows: TGCGCCAGCAGCTTGGAGGTTTCAGGAGGCTACGAGCAGTACTTC.